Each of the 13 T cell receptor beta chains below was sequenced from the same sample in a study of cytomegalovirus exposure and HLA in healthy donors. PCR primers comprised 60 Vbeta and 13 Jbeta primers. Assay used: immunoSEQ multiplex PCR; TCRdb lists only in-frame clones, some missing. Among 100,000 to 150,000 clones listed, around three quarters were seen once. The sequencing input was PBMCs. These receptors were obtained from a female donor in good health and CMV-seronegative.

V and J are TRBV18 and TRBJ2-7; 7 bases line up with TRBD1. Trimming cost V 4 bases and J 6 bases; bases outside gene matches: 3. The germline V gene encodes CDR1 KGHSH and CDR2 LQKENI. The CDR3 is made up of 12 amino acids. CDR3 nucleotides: TGTGCCAGCTCACTCACAGGGGCCGAGCAGTACTTC. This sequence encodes CASSLTGAEQYF.

The CDR3 reads CASSPLTGGNSEKLFF. The CDR3 DNA reads as TGTGCCAGCTCACCATTAACAGGGGGTAACAGTGAAAAACTGTTTTTT. The chain combines TRBV18 with TRBJ1-4, with TRBD1 matching over 8 bases. V was clipped by 2 bases and J by 7 bases; unmatched bases: 9. The CDR3 runs to 16 residues. The germline gives CDR1 KGHSH, CDR2 LQKENI.

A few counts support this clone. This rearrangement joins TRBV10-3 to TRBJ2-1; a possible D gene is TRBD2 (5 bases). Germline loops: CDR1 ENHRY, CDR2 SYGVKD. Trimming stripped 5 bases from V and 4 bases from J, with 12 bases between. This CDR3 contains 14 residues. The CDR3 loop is CAISPFPGYNEQFF. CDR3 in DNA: TGTGCCATCAGTCCATTCCCGGGATACAATGAGCAGTTCTTC.

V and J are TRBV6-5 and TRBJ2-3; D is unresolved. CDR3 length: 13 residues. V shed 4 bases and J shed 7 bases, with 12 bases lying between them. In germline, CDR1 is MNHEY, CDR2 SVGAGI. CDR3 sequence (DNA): TGTGCCAGCAGTTCCCTACAGCTTTATACGCAGTATTTT. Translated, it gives CASSSLQLYTQYF.

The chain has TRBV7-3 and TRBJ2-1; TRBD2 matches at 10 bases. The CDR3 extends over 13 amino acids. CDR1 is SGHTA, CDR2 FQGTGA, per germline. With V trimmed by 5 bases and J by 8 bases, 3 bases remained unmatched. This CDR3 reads CASSPGTSDEQFF. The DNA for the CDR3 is TGTGCCAGCAGCCCAGGGACTAGCGATGAGCAGTTCTTC.

The CDR3 is CASSLAMLLAGKQETQYF. Written as DNA, the CDR3 is TGTGCCAGCAGCTTAGCGATGTTACTAGCGGGGAAACAAGAGACCCAGTACTTC. The chain couples TRBV7-2 to TRBJ2-5; 10 bases line up with TRBD2. CDR1 and CDR2 (germline): SGHTA, FQGNSA. CDR3 size: 18 residues. J gave up 2 bases and V 0 bases, and 9 bases lay outside the gene matches.

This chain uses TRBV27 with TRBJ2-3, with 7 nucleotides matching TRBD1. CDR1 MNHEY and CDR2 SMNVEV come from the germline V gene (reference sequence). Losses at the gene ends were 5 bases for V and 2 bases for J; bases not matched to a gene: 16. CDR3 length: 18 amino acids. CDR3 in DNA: TGTGCCAGCAGTCGCCCCGAACAGGGGCTTCATTCCACAGATACGCAGTATTTT. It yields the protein CASSRPEQGLHSTDTQYF.

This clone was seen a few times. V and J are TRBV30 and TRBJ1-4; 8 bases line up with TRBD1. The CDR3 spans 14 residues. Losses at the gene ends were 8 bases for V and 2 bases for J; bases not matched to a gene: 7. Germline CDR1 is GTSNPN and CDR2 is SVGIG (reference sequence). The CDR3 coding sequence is TGTGCCCAAAGGACAGGGTTCACTAATGAAAAACTGTTTTTT. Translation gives CAQRTGFTNEKLFF.

CDR3 DNA: TGCGCCAGCAGCTTTACCGGGACAGGGGGCCGGGGCTACACCTTC. This encodes CASSFTGTGGRGYTF. The genes are TRBV5-1 and TRBJ1-2, with 12 bases lining up with TRBD1. This CDR3 is 15 amino acids long. V lost 2 bases and J lost 8; bases outside the gene matches: 7. Germline assignment: CDR1 SGHRS and CDR2 YFSETQ.

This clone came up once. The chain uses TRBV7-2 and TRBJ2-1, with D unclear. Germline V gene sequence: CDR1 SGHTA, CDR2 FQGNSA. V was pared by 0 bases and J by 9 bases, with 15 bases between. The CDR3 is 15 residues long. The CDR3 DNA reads TGTGCCAGCAGCTTAGCGCTCCTAGATATTGGTGAGCAGTTCTTC. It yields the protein CASSLALLDIGEQFF.

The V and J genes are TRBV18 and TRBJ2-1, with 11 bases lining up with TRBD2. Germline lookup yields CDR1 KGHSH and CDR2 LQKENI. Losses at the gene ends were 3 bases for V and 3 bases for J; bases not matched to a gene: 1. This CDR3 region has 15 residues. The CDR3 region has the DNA TGTGCCAGCTCACCCCTAGCGGGGGGCTACAATGAGCAGTTCTTC. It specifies CASSPLAGGYNEQFF.

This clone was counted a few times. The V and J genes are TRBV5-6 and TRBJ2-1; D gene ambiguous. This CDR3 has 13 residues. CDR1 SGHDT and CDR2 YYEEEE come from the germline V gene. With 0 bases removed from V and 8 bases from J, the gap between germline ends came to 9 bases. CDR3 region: CASSLAFRYEQFF. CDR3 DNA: TGTGCCAGCAGCTTGGCCTTCAGGTATGAGCAGTTCTTC. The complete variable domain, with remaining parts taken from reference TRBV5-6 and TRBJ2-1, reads DAGVTQSPTHLIKTRGQQVTLRCSPKSGHDTVSWYQQALGQGPQFIFQYYEEEERQRGNFPDRFSGHQFPNYSSELNVNALLLGDSALYLCASSLAFRYEQFFGPGTRLTVL.

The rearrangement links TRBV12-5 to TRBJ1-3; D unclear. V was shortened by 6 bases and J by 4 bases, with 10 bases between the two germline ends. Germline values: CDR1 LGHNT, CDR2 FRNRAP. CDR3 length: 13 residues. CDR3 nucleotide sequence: TGTGCTAGTGGCCGCTATAGCGGAAACACCATATATTTT. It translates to CASGRYSGNTIYF. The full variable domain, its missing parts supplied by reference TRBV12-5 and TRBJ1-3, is DARVTQTPRHKVTEMGQEVTMRCQPILGHNTVFWYRQTMMQGLELLAYFRNRAPLDDSGMPKDRFSAEMPDATLATLKIQPSEPRDSAVYFCASGRYSGNTIYFGEGSWLTVV.